This TCR beta chain was profiled in a study of identical twins. Overall study results and limits: Monozygotic twins shared more out-of-frame TCR alpha than recombination models predicted. Researchers reported weaker excess twin sharing in beta out-of-frame sequences.

A few counts support this clonotype. The antigen is undetermined. The CDR3 sequence is 15 residues long. Germline CDR1 reads SGHRS; CDR2 reads YFSETQ. V was clipped by 0 bases and J by 8 bases; unmatched bases: 9. Template switching introduced a universal primer site, and the cDNA bore unique molecular identifiers. TCRdb reprocessed the 5' RACE reads with MiXCR, giving one entry per CDR3 protein. The table lists 450,000 or so distinct CDR3 sequences, 14% of them singletons, with 0.5% to 0.65% in the top ten. These same records also appear under a second study, on yellow fever vaccine responses in identical twins.

Sequenced material: CD4+ T cells sorted from blood. This TCR derives from a woman aged 18-29 years in good health. The gene calls are TRBV5-1 and TRBJ1-2; TRBD1 matches at 8 bases. The CDR3 DNA follows: TGCGCCAGCAGCTTGGGGGGACAGGCTCTGGGAGGCTACACCTTC. This sequence encodes CASSLGGQALGGYTF.